What follows is one T cell receptor (beta chain) and its context. Its antigen has not been determined. There are no base qualities to consult, and no much larger clone falls within one base. Collaborating institutions collected whole blood in K2EDTA tubes following their own protocols. For TCRbeta analysis, collaborators shipped samples in one of three forms: frozen whole blood, isolated PBMCs, or DNA extracted from either of those sample types. This sample is part of a study of blood T cell repertoires in COVID-19 (dated by TCRdb to between 2020 and 2021). As for the study more broadly: Collaborator samples came from the United States, Italy and Spain and covered acute and convalescent phases of COVID-19. The material from the prospective study consisted of cDNA or gDNA derived from T cells, B-cell-depleted T cells, or PBMCs. Deeply sampled blood TCRbeta repertoires from subjects exposed to, actively infected with, or recovered from COVID-19 were included in the dataset. The repertoires were made available in a free public database intended to serve as a resource for research on the immune response to SARS-CoV-2. Samples were obtained from the ongoing ImmuneRACE study (first 160 participants) and from over 1,000 subjects provided by 6 global collaborators. Sample metadata almost always included a de-identified subject ID, COVID-19 status, age in years and sex. HLA class I and class II types, where available, came from metadata supplied by the sample provider rather than from assay-based typing. The paper's findings and limits, for the study overall: Clinical and demographic metadata were provided uncurated, with the amount varying by source and participant.

TCRbeta CDR3 regions were amplified from genomic DNA by means of the immunoSEQ Assay, a bias-controlled multiplex PCR. Turning to the authors' computational methods: Within the assay, amplification of reference gene primers was used to estimate how many nucleated cells each sample contained. To quantify the absolute abundance of each unique TCRbeta CDR3 rearrangement, sequence reads were collapsed and filtered. For each sample, productive Simpson clonality was calculated as the square root of Simpson's diversity index across productive rearrangements. TCRdb retrieved this table from immuneACCESS and kept in-frame rearrangements only. Not all clones are present; in checked studies, unresolved V genes account for under half, and no reason is known for the remainder. That table is the source of V, J and clone size, and D and trimming were worked out from the DNA. This sample is represented by roughly 38,000 clones; over 75% of them were singletons. The ten most abundant clones make up about 40% of the sample.

Trimming leaves V shorter by 3 bases and J shorter by 5 bases, with the junction holding 5 bases beyond the gene matches. The CDR3 spans 14 residues, from the cysteine through the phenylalanine. Only the CDR3 DNA stays, 42 bases, in frame from base 1. According to the germline V gene, CDR1 reads SNHLY and CDR2 reads FYNNEI. The rearranged segments are TRBV2 and TRBJ1-1; 8 bases in between match TRBD1. The sequenced material came from peripheral blood. The sequence came from a man aged 35 to 55 with active or convalescent COVID-19. The DNA sequence reads TGTGCCAGCAGTGACGGACAGGGAGGGACTGAAGCTTTCTTT. Its amino acids are CASSDGQGGTEAFF.